The T cell receptor beta chain under discussion was sequenced for a study of chemoradiotherapy in HPV16-positive cancers (dated by TCRdb to 2022 to 2024). Describing the broader study: Functional T-cell assays on cells from a couple of HPV16-positive patients defined candidate HPV-specific T-cell clones and common TCR motifs. The study asked whether T-cell immunity to the HPV oncoproteins E6 and E7 changes during chemoradiotherapy and whether this immunity affects survival. The candidate HPV-specific TCRs and motifs were subsequently tracked in TCR repertoires obtained from approximately 86 patients with HPV-related cancers.

As to this clone: Which antigen it targets is not known. No quality values exist for individual bases; no much larger clone is one base distant.

Library preparation employed the immunoSEQ multiplex PCR assay. TCRdb mirrors the immuneACCESS table, restricted to in-frame sequences. Some clones are absent from its copies; in checked studies, under half trace to an unresolved V gene, and the reason for the others is unknown. A total of about 12,000 clones appear in this sample, around 90% of them only once. The ten largest clonotypes hold 4.5% to 6.5% of the sample. Summary of the overall study and its limitations: Only a couple of HPV16-positive patients were used to derive the functional definition of HPV-specific T cells, and the survival association was reported for HPV16-positive patients. In HPV16-positive patients, expansion of HPV-responsive T cells during chemoradiotherapy was associated with improved recurrence-free survival. Expansion of candidate HPV-specific clones and E7-related TCR motifs was observed in the tumor microenvironment during treatment, whereas no such expansion was observed for non-HPV-specific T cells.

Repertoires were sampled repeatedly over the course of chemoradiotherapy, so clonal expansion could be followed in the tumor microenvironment. The germline V gene gives CDR1 as SGHTA and CDR2 as FQGNSA. The CDR3 goes from the cysteine to the phenylalanine over 14 residues. The sequence is cut down to CDR3 DNA, 42 bases in frame from base 1. At the junction V is shortened by 2 bases and J by 2 bases, with 6 bases in between. Specimen: blood, collected from a patient who underwent chemoradiotherapy. This TCR came from a human donor with HPV-associated anogenital cancer. Recombination connected TRBV7-2 to TRBJ2-2; the D gene cannot be resolved reliably. The sequence in DNA is TGTGCCAGCAGCTTATTAAGAAACACCGGGGAGCTGTTTTTT. Its protein reads: CASSLLRNTGELFF.